This T cell receptor (beta chain) is from a study of vaccination effects on CD4 cells after COVID-19. Antigen-specific CD4+ T cells expanded by the ViraFEST assay with viral peptide pools were then sequenced. Scientists isolated CD4+ T cells after an approximately 11-day culture period ended. None of the vaccinated had previously contracted SARS-CoV-2, and their nucleocapsid antibodies tested negative. A half-volume exchange with IL-2 medium occurred on days 3 and 7. Clones were read by immunoSEQ multiplex PCR, and TCRdb kept only the in-frame ones, dropping some. The data show over 55,000 clones, 81% seen once. Study-level results: Clones induced by infection and by vaccine showed marked clonal contraction late after vaccination. No early post-infection timepoints were available in the study, which also included few convalescent patients.

As concerns this clone: Its antigen is still unknown.

Trimming pared 3 bases from V and 4 bases from J, leaving 9 bases between. CDR1 SGHTS and CDR2 YDEGEE come from the germline V gene. The CDR3 is 13 residues long. This chain uses TRBV5-8 with TRBJ2-3; D remains unclear. This receptor was obtained from a human donor who received a COVID-19 vaccine. Source: CD4+ T cells from PBMCs cultured with HCoV-229E spike peptides, taken before COVID-19 vaccination. CDR3 region: CASSSRHPDTQYF. CDR3 sequence (DNA): TGTGCCAGCAGCTCGCGTCACCCAGATACGCAGTATTTT.